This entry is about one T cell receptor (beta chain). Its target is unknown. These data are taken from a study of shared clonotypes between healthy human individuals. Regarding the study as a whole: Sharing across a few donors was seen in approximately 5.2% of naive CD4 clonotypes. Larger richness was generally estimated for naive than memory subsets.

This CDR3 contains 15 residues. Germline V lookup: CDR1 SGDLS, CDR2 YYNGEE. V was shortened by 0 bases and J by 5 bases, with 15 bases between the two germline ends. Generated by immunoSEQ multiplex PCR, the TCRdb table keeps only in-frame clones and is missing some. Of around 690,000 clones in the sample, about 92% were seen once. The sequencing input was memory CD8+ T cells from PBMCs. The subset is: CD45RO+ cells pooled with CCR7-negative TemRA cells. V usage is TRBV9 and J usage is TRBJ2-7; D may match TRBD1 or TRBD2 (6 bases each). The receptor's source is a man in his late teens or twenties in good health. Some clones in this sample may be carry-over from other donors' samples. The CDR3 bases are TGTGCCAGCAGCGTAGCTGGGGGGCGCGGGAACGAGCAGTACTTC. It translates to CASSVAGGRGNEQYF.